The clone carrying this TCR beta chain was observed a single time. The data belong to a study of blood T cell repertoires in COVID-19. The method was immunoSEQ multiplex PCR; TCRdb's version includes in-frame clones alone and lacks a portion of them. This table holds 65,000 to 100,000 clones, just over 85% found once. This clonotype was obtained from a woman over 75 with acute or convalescent COVID-19. The sequenced material came from peripheral blood.

DNA of the CDR3: TGTGCCAGCAGCTTGGGGACAGGGAACACCGGGGAGCTGTTTTTT. It codes for CASSLGTGNTGELFF. The chain is built from TRBV5-8 and TRBJ2-2, with TRBD1 identical over 7 bases. The CDR3 has 15 residues. V shed 0 bases, J shed 1 base, and the junction held 0 bases outside the gene matches. Looked up from germline, CDR1 is SGHTS and CDR2 is YDEGEE.